The clone carrying this TCR beta chain was picked up a small number of times. The sample's time point: pre-sensitization, week 0. The sample's treatment: therapeutic diphenylcyclopropenone sensitization with weekly scalp DPC. V gave up 6 bases and J gave up 4 bases; unmatched junction bases: 10. Germline V gene sequence: CDR1 MNHEY, CDR2 SVGAGI. The length of the CDR3 is 15 residues. This specimen comes from a study of human T cells and chemical hapten exposure. TCRdb reprocessed the RACE reads with MiXCR, giving one entry per CDR3 protein. The sample contains under 200,000 distinct CDR3 sequences, 30% of which appear only once.

This TCR was recovered from a woman aged 30 to 39 with alopecia areata. Some clones in this sample may be carry-over from other donors' samples. The chain has TRBV6-5 and TRBJ1-1, with TRBD1 matching 8 bases. The sample here was whole blood, taken in connection with sensitization to the hapten diphenylcyclopropenone (DPC). CDR3 loop: CASREQGVGVTEAFF. The CDR3 DNA sequence: TGTGCCAGCAGGGAACAGGGGGTGGGGGTCACTGAAGCTTTCTTT.